What follows describes a single T cell receptor (beta chain). Primers: 60 Vbeta forward and 13 Jbeta reverse. Produced via immunoSEQ multiplex PCR; TCRdb's table is partial and in-frame only. The table lists around 250,000 clones, about 93% of them singletons, with less than 2% in the top ten. This sample is part of a study of cytomegalovirus exposure and HLA in healthy donors. The sequenced sample consisted of PBMCs. The sequence was collected from a girl aged 2 to 9 in good health and CMV-seronegative.

As DNA, the CDR3 is TGTGCCAGCAGTCCAGTACCTCCAGGGGCAAGGGATCAGCCCCAGCATTTT. It is translated as CASSPVPPGARDQPQHF. This chain uses TRBV5-5 with TRBJ1-5, with D maybe TRBD1 (6 bases). Between the trimmed V and J ends, which lost 5 bases and 5 bases, there was a span of 23 bases. This CDR3 has 17 residues. Germline CDR1 SGHKS, CDR2 YYEKEE (reference sequence).